The rows below give T cell receptor beta chains drawn from one sample of a study of shared clonotypes between healthy human individuals. The protocol was immunoSEQ multiplex PCR, while the TCRdb copy is restricted to in-frame clones and leaves out a portion. The sample lists roughly 2 million clones; nearly 97% were seen once. Material for sequencing was naive CD4+ T cells sorted from blood. These receptors all come from a man aged 18 to 29 in good health. The CDR3 runs from the conserved cysteine through the conserved F or W. D genes are given only for firm matches. Clone size is shown for a subset of rows, as once, few, many or a class of expanded clone.

>TRBV5-1|-|TRBJ2-7|-
CASSLSAGTSYEQYF
TGCGCCAGCAGCTTGTCGGCGGGGACATCCTACGAGCAGTACTTC
>TRBV5-1|-|TRBJ2-2|-
CASSSGPMTGELFF
TGCGCCAGCAGCTCGGGCCCCATGACCGGGGAGCTGTTTTTT
>TRBV7-2|-|TRBJ2-2|-
CASSLLLNTGELFF
TGTGCCAGCAGCTTATTGCTAAACACCGGGGAGCTGTTTTTT
>TRBV5-1|-|TRBJ2-5|TRBD1
CASSLGDRGKETQYF
TGCGCCAGCAGCTTGGGGGACAGGGGGAAAGAGACCCAGTACTTC
>TRBV18|-|TRBJ1-1|-
CASSPQTVNTEAFF
TGTGCCAGCTCACCGCAGACCGTAAACACTGAAGCTTTCTTT
>TRBV7-9|-|TRBJ2-6|TRBD1
CASSLNRGSGANVLTF
TGTGCCAGCAGCTTAAACAGGGGGTCTGGGGCCAACGTCCTGACTTTC
>TRBV2|-|TRBJ2-3|-
CASTENSDTQYF
TGTGCCAGCACCGAAAATTCAGATACGCAGTATTTT
>TRBV4-3|-|TRBJ1-6|TRBD1
CASSLGQGDSPLHF
TGCGCCAGCAGCCTGGGACAGGGAGATTCACCCCTCCACTTT
>TRBV29-1|-|TRBJ2-5|TRBD1
CSLHRGREETQYF
TGCAGCCTACACAGGGGGCGAGAAGAGACCCAGTACTTC
>TRBV28|-|TRBJ1-4|-
CASSLRDLNEKLFF
TGTGCCAGCAGTTTAAGGGACCTTAATGAAAAACTGTTTTTT
>TRBV7-2|-|TRBJ1-3|TRBD1
CASSLLWTGGSGGNTIYF
TGTGCCAGCAGCTTATTATGGACAGGGGGCTCTGGTGGAAACACCATATATTTT
>TRBV6-1|-|TRBJ1-1|TRBD1
CASKGQLNTEAFF
TGTGCCAGCAAGGGACAGCTGAACACTGAAGCTTTCTTT
>TRBV4-1|once|TRBJ1-6|-
CASSQDSASSYNSPLHF
TGCGCCAGCAGCCAAGACTCAGCGAGCTCCTATAATTCACCCCTCCACTTT
>TRBV27|-|TRBJ2-7|TRBD2
CASSSPPGGGYEQYF
TGTGCCAGCAGTTCCCCCCCTGGCGGGGGGTACGAGCAGTACTTC
>TRBV5-4|-|TRBJ2-5|-
CASSRDYAQETQYF
TGTGCCAGCAGCAGAGACTACGCCCAAGAGACCCAGTACTTC
>TRBV27|-|TRBJ1-1|TRBD1
CASSFTGTVMYTEAFF
TGTGCCAGCAGTTTTACCGGGACAGTGATGTACACTGAAGCTTTCTTT
>TRBV6-1|-|TRBJ1-5|-
CASSEENLMNQHF
TGTGCCAGCAGTGAAGAAAACCTGATGAACCAGCATTTT
>TRBV5-1|-|TRBJ2-3|TRBD2
CASGKLAGATDTQYF
TGCGCCAGCGGAAAACTAGCGGGGGCTACAGATACGCAGTATTTT
>TRBV20-1|-|TRBJ1-2|-
CSAKASWVYTF
TGCAGTGCCAAGGCGTCTTGGGTCTACACCTTC
>TRBV7-2|-|TRBJ1-2|TRBD1
CASSFDRAGYTF
TGTGCCAGCAGCTTTGACAGGGCCGGCTACACCTTC
>TRBV2|-|TRBJ1-1|-
CASSEEGQGTEAFF
TGTGCCAGCAGTGAAGAGGGCCAGGGGACTGAAGCTTTCTTT
>TRBV4-1|-|TRBJ2-1|-
CASSQDPARHNEQFF
TGCGCCAGCAGCCAAGATCCCGCCAGGCACAATGAGCAGTTCTTC
>TRBV10-1|once|TRBJ1-1|TRBD1
CASSPGTALNTEAFF
TGCGCCAGCAGCCCCGGGACAGCCTTGAACACTGAAGCTTTCTTT
>TRBV30|-|TRBJ1-3|-
CAWSSGEGTIYF
TGTGCCTGGAGTTCCGGGGAGGGCACCATATATTTT
>TRBV6-1|-|TRBJ1-5|-
CASSSQISGQPQHF
TGTGCCAGCAGTTCTCAGATAAGCGGTCAGCCCCAGCATTTT
>TRBV11-2|-|TRBJ2-3|TRBD1
CASSLSDRGADTQYF
TGTGCCAGCAGCTTGTCGGACAGGGGTGCAGATACGCAGTATTTT
>TRBV9|-|TRBJ2-5|TRBD2
CASSPREAGGLKGETQYF
TGTGCCAGCAGCCCAAGGGAGGCGGGGGGGCTAAAGGGAGAGACCCAGTACTTC
>TRBV6-4|-|TRBJ2-2|TRBD1
CASSRQGAGGELFF
TGTGCCAGCAGTCGACAGGGGGCCGGCGGGGAGCTGTTTTTT
>TRBV6-6|-|TRBJ1-1|-
CASSYPKALNTEAFF
TGTGCCAGCAGTTACCCGAAAGCATTGAACACTGAAGCTTTCTTT
>TRBV5-1|-|TRBJ2-7|TRBD2
CASSPGLAGVNYEQYF
TGCGCCAGCAGCCCCGGACTAGCGGGAGTTAACTACGAGCAGTACTTC
>TRBV10-3|-|TRBJ1-1|-
CATNRVANTEAFF
TGTGCCACCAACAGGGTCGCGAACACTGAAGCTTTCTTT
>TRBV30|-|TRBJ1-1|-
CAWSVQGGVRSFF
TGTGCCTGGAGTGTACAGGGAGGGGTTCGGTCTTTCTTT
>TRBV10-3|-|TRBJ2-5|TRBD1
CAISDSTGQETQYF
TGTGCCATCAGTGACTCGACAGGGCAAGAGACCCAGTACTTC
>TRBV6-1|-|TRBJ2-3|-
CASTIPGDTQYF
TGTGCCAGCACCATTCCGGGAGATACGCAGTATTTT
>TRBV18|-|TRBJ2-5|-
CASSGTDQETQYF
TGTGCCAGCTCAGGTACAGACCAAGAGACCCAGTACTTC
>TRBV6-5|-|TRBJ2-3|TRBD2
CASGLAGKVDTQYF
TGTGCCAGTGGGCTAGCGGGAAAAGTGGATACGCAGTATTTT
>TRBV10-3|-|TRBJ2-5|TRBD2
CAISESLAGAETQYF
TGTGCCATCAGTGAGTCTTTAGCGGGGGCGGAGACCCAGTACTTC
>TRBV6-5|-|TRBJ2-3|-
CASSSYLGLRDTQYF
TGTGCCAGCAGTTCCTACTTGGGTCTACGGGATACGCAGTATTTT
>TRBV19|-|TRBJ2-1|-
CASSILPNEQFF
TGTGCCAGTAGTATACTACCCAATGAGCAGTTCTTC
>TRBV6-5|-|TRBJ1-2|-
CASSYRFYGYTF
TGTGCCAGCAGTTACCGCTTCTATGGCTACACCTTC
>TRBV6-1|-|TRBJ1-5|-
CASSEIGRYSNQPQHF
TGTGCCAGCAGTGAAATTGGCAGGTATAGCAATCAGCCCCAGCATTTT